This T cell receptor beta chain came from a study of T cell repertoires in cytomegalovirus infection. The overall study: Public TCR beta signature analysis indicated the presence of both CMV infection and matching HLA type.

Overall study findings and caveats: CMV-specific TCR beta clonotypes restricted by HLA-C were the ones dominating the ex vivo response.

Details on this clonotype: Its antigen is not known. A clone one base away is much larger, so this may be a read error.

Via MiXCR, TCRdb re-called the reads, giving one row per CDR3 protein. Here the sample spans 150,000 to 200,000 distinct CDR3 sequences, approximately 14% being singletons. This clonotype was sampled from a human donor in good health (CMV status not recorded). Some clones in this sample may be carry-over from other donors' samples. The source material was PBMCs.

The CDR3 here is CAGSPHRGQGNQPQHF. The CDR3 nucleotides are TGTGCCGGCAGTCCACACAGGGGGCAGGGCAATCAGCCCCAGCATTTT. This chain links TRBV12-3 or TRBV12-4 with TRBJ1-5; 9 positions agree with TRBD1. This CDR3 has 16 amino acids.